A single sample is the source of the 22 T cell receptor beta chains below, sequenced in a study of T-cell reconstitution after alpha-beta-depleted transplantation in children. Construction of the TCRbeta library involved unique molecular identifiers. A single record per CDR3 protein comes from TCRdb applying MiXCR to the PCR reads. Of 900,000 or so distinct CDR3 sequences in the sample, around 17% were seen once. The sample in question was PBMCs, mostly from graft donor cells, obtained 360 days after TCRalphabeta/CD19-depleted stem cell transplant. These receptor sequences come from a male patient between 10 and 17 years old who had a stem cell transplant for acute lymphoblastic leukemia, so the T cells may come from the graft donor.

A remark on this clonotype: Relative to the germline gene, one junction end is altered; a read error may explain this. The chain recombines TRBV29-1 with TRBJ2-7, with D perhaps given as TRBD1 or TRBD2 (5 bases each). Germline CDR1 and CDR2: SQVTM and ANQGSEA. CDR3 length: 12 residues. This CDR3 reads CSGIRDGYGQYF. The CDR3 coding sequence is TGCAGCGGCATCCGGGACGGCTACGGGCAGTACTTC.

The rearrangement joins TRBV7-6 to TRBJ2-1; tentatively, D is TRBD2 (6 bases). Between the trimmed V and J ends, which lost 0 bases and 0 bases, there was a span of 12 bases. The CDR3 runs to 17 residues. Germline CDR1 is SGHVS and CDR2 is FNYEAQ. DNA for the CDR3: TGTGCCAGCAGCTTAGCCCCTAGCGAGGACTCCTACAATGAGCAGTTCTTC. This encodes CASSLAPSEDSYNEQFF.

DNA for the CDR3: TGCGCCAGCAGCTTGGATTGGCTAGCGGGCACAGATACGCAGTATTTT. Protein: CASSLDWLAGTDTQYF. The rearrangement joins TRBV5-1 to TRBJ2-3; 7 bases are shared with TRBD2. From germline, CDR1 is SGHRS and CDR2 YFSETQ. The CDR3 extends over 16 amino acids. V shed 0 bases, J shed 1 base, and the junction held 5 bases outside the gene matches.

In the case of this clonotype: One end of the junction is discordant with germline, which a read error may explain. V gene TRBV3-1 combines with J gene TRBJ2-1, with 9 bases fitting TRBD2. This CDR3 region has 19 residues. Germline V gene lookup returns CDR1 LGHDT and CDR2 YNNKEL (reference sequence). The CDR3 loop is CACSQDQLASGVSYNEQFF. CDR3 bases: TGTGCCTGCAGCCAAGATCAGTTGGCTAGCGGGGTGTCCTACAATGAGCAGTTCTTC.

Points on this clonotype: Germline and junction disagree at one end, which may indicate a read error. The chain links TRBV9 to TRBJ2-6; D remains unclear. CDR3 size: 16 residues. CDR1 SGDLS and CDR2 YYNGEE come from the germline V gene. The CDR3 nucleotides read TGTGCCAGCAGCGAGGGCCCGGTGGCTGGGTCCAACGTCCTGACTTTC. Translating it yields CASSEGPVAGSNVLTF.

The chain has TRBV7-2 and TRBJ2-7, with 7 bases fitting TRBD2. Looked up from germline, CDR1 is SGHTA and CDR2 is FQGNSA. V lost 3 bases, J lost 2 bases, and 7 bases stayed unmatched. The CDR3 is 15 residues long. This CDR3 reads CASSFAGRAPYEQYF. The CDR3, as DNA: TGTGCCAGCAGCTTTGCGGGGAGGGCTCCCTACGAGCAGTACTTC.

The chain links TRBV25-1 to TRBJ2-7; D possibly corresponds to TRBD1 (6 bases). The CDR3 is 14 amino acids. Germline V lookup: CDR1 MGHDK, CDR2 SYGVNS. The V end was cut by 4 bases, the J end by 6 bases, with 16 bases between. In DNA form, the CDR3 reads TGTGCCAGCAGTGGGCAGGGGCCCTGGAGCGAGCAGTACTTC. Translation gives CASSGQGPWSEQYF.

V is TRBV4-1 and J is TRBJ2-7; D is unclear. CDR3 length: 17 residues. CDR1 is MGHRA and CDR2 is YSYEKL in the germline V gene. Trimming stripped 2 bases from V and 0 bases from J, with 17 bases between. CDR3 residues: CASSQRVLGSISYEQYF. DNA of the CDR3: TGCGCCAGCAGCCAAAGGGTCTTAGGGTCCATCTCCTACGAGCAGTACTTC.

At least ten counts were recorded for this clonotype. The chain joins TRBV20-1 to TRBJ2-1, with TRBD2 identical over 10 bases. The CDR3 runs 17 residues. Germline V gene lookup returns CDR1 DFQATT and CDR2 SNEGSKA (reference sequence). The trim removed 0 bases at V and 7 bases at J, leaving 12 bases unmatched. CDR3 coding DNA: TGCAGTGCTAGAGATATAAGCGGGAGGGCCTTGTTAAATGAGCAGTTCTTC. Its translation: CSARDISGRALLNEQFF.

This clonotype was seen at least ten times. V is TRBV12-3 or TRBV12-4 and J is TRBJ2-2; D is uncertain. The CDR3 is 13 amino acids. With 6 bases removed from V and 5 bases from J, the gap between germline ends came to 10 bases. The CDR3 region is CASRLVVTGELFF. DNA for the CDR3: TGTGCCAGCAGACTGGTGGTTACCGGGGAGCTGTTTTTT.

This clonotype has a handful of counts. This chain uses TRBV20-1 with TRBJ2-7; 10 positions agree with TRBD2. The CDR3 sequence is 15 residues long. V gave up 2 bases and J gave up 5 bases; unmatched junction bases: 9. The germline V gene has CDR1 DFQATT and CDR2 SNEGSKA (reference sequence). The CDR3 DNA reads as TGCAGTGCTAGATTGAGGACAGCGGGAGGGAACGAGCAGTACTTC. It is translated as CSARLRTAGGNEQYF.

This chain uses TRBV21-1 with TRBJ1-5; the DNA was not compared with TRBD1, the D call given in the table. TRBV21-1 is a recognized pseudogene. This CDR3 has 18 residues. This CDR3 reads CASSKIVSGEGDNQPQHF. For the CDR3, the DNA is TGTGCCAGCAGCAAAATTGTATCTGGGGAAGGGGACAATCAGCCCCAGCATTTT.

This clonotype was seen a handful of times. This sequence joins TRBV18 and TRBJ1-2; TRBD1 matches 10 bases. CDR3 length: 16 residues. J gave up 1 base and V 2 bases, and 4 bases lay outside the gene matches. Per the germline V gene, CDR1 is KGHSH and CDR2 is LQKENI. Here the CDR3 DNA reads TGTGCCAGCTCACCAGGGACAGGGGCTGATAACTATGGCTACACCTTC. This gives the protein CASSPGTGADNYGYTF.

This clonotype has only a few counts. This chain connects TRBV28 to TRBJ2-1; D is possibly TRBD1 (5 bases). Germline V lookup: CDR1 MDHEN, CDR2 SYDVKM. The CDR3 sequence is 13 residues long. This CDR3 reads CAPHEGAYNEQFF. For the CDR3, the DNA is TGTGCTCCTCACGAAGGGGCTTACAATGAGCAGTTCTTC.

The CDR3 sequence: CASSKSALAGDGYEQYF. CDR3 nucleotide sequence: TGTGCCAGCAGCAAAAGCGCGCTAGCGGGAGATGGCTACGAGCAGTACTTC. The chain joins TRBV7-6 to TRBJ2-7; 10 positions match TRBD2. The CDR3 length is 17 residues. V was pared by 5 bases and J by 3 bases, with 13 bases of the junction left unmatched. Germline V gene lookup returns CDR1 SGHVS and CDR2 FNYEAQ.

The table lists this clonotype with many counts. This chain connects TRBV29-1 to TRBJ2-3, with TRBD2 matching over 11 bases. V was pared by 1 base and J by 2 bases, with 11 bases of the junction left unmatched. The CDR3 length is 18 residues. Germline values: CDR1 SQVTM, CDR2 ANQGSEA. This CDR3 is CSVEALGLAGGPTDTQYF. The CDR3 bases are TGCAGCGTTGAAGCTTTGGGCCTAGCGGGAGGCCCCACAGATACGCAGTATTTT.

The CDR3 reads CASSFQEYYGYTF. CDR3 bases: TGTGCCAGCAGCTTCCAGGAGTACTATGGCTACACCTTC. The rearrangement links TRBV11-2 to TRBJ1-2; no clear D. The V end lost 3 bases, the J end lost 3 bases, and 8 bases lay between the germline ends. CDR1 and CDR2 from the germline V gene are SGHAT and FQNNGV. This CDR3 spans 13 amino acids.

The table lists this clonotype with a few counts. The chain couples TRBV12-3 or TRBV12-4 to TRBJ2-7; D is ambiguous. The V end was cut by 1 base, the J end by 5 bases, with 12 bases between. The CDR3 is made up of 14 amino acids. CDR3 in DNA: TGTGCCAGCAGTTTAGACGATCGAGGTAACGAGCAGTACTTC. Protein product: CASSLDDRGNEQYF.

J is TRBJ2-5 and V is TRBV6-6, with D perhaps TRBD2 (5 bases). Germline V gene sequence: CDR1 MNHNY, CDR2 SVGAGI (reference sequence). CDR3 length equals 13 residues. V was shortened by 8 bases and J by 1 base, with 11 bases between the two germline ends. The CDR3 nucleotides read TGTGCCAGCTGCGGGCTAGCCCAAGAGACCCAGTACTTC. It is translated as CASCGLAQETQYF.

This clonotype was seen only a few times. The rearrangement links TRBV18 to TRBJ2-1; 12 positions match TRBD2. CDR3 length: 15 amino acids. With V trimmed by 4 bases and J by 8 bases, 6 bases remained unmatched. CDR1 is KGHSH, CDR2 LQKENI, per germline. CDR3 residues: CASSLTSGSRDEQFF. CDR3 DNA: TGTGCCAGCTCACTGACTAGCGGGAGCCGGGATGAGCAGTTCTTC.

This clonotype has more than one count but fewer than ten. This sequence joins TRBV5-1 and TRBJ2-5, with 9 positions matching TRBD1. The CDR3 covers 15 residues. Looked up from germline, CDR1 is SGHRS and CDR2 is YFSETQ. The trim removed 4 bases at V and 4 bases at J, leaving 8 bases unmatched. The CDR3 DNA reads as TGCGCCAGCAGCGTGACAGGGGGGCGAGGAGAGACCCAGTACTTC. Its translation: CASSVTGGRGETQYF.

This clonotype was counted a few times. This sequence joins TRBV28 and TRBJ1-3, with a possible D match to TRBD1 (6 bases). There are 18 residues in the CDR3. Germline lookup yields CDR1 MDHEN and CDR2 SYDVKM. Trimming left V 5 bases short and J 7 bases short, with 27 bases between. The CDR3 reads CASSLRLWGQALGNTIYF. DNA for the CDR3: TGTGCCAGCAGTCTACGATTATGGGGACAAGCCCTCGGGAACACCATATATTTT.